The rows below give T cell receptor beta chains drawn from one sample of a study of blood T cell repertoires in COVID-19. Only in-frame clones appear in the TCRdb table, and some are missing; sequencing was by immunoSEQ multiplex PCR. The profile shows some 270,000 clones, roughly 80% of them singletons. Sequencing was done on a sample of peripheral blood. Source of these receptors: a person between 70 and 80 years old with COVID-19, enrolled during active disease. The CDR3 runs from the conserved cysteine through the conserved F or W. A D gene is named only where the DNA matches it firmly. Size values are once, few and many counts, or a class for expanded clones, and some rows have none.

>TRBJ2-1|.|TRBV5-1|.
CASSLPSYEQFF
TGCGCCAGCAGCCTTCCTAGTTATGAGCAGTTCTTC
>TRBJ2-3|.|TRBV7-2|.
CASSSGLVTDTQYF
TGTGCCAGCAGCTCTGGACTTGTTACAGATACGCAGTATTTT
>TRBJ1-6|.|TRBV2|.
CATALPNSPLHF
TGTGCCACCGCACTGCCTAATTCACCCCTCCACTTT
>TRBJ1-1|.|TRBV7-3|TRBD1
CASSLTQGGEAFF
TGTGCCAGCAGCTTAACGCAGGGGGGAGAAGCTTTCTTT
>TRBJ2-4|.|TRBV18|.
CASSTVMVDTRISANIQYF
TGTGCCAGCTCCACCGTGATGGTGGACACCCGGATTTCCGCAAACATTCAGTACTTC
>TRBJ2-3|.|TRBV7-3|TRBD2
CASSQGSGGIADTQYF
TGTGCCAGCAGCCAAGGTAGCGGGGGAATTGCAGATACGCAGTATTTT
>TRBJ2-2|.|TRBV28|.
CASGETKVYSGELFF
TGTGCCAGCGGAGAAACAAAAGTTTATTCCGGGGAGCTGTTTTTT
>TRBJ2-3|.|TRBV5-4|TRBD1
CASSWGQIDTDTQYF
TGTGCCAGCAGCTGGGGACAGATAGACACAGATACGCAGTATTTT
>TRBJ1-2|.|TRBV28|.
CASSSPAAPHYGYTF
TGTGCCAGCAGTTCCCCCGCGGCCCCCCACTATGGCTACACCTTC
>TRBJ2-2|once|TRBV29-1|TRBD1
CSVGQGNTGELFF
TGCAGCGTCGGACAGGGAAACACCGGGGAGCTGTTTTTT
>TRBJ2-7|few|TRBV10-3|.
CAIRGKNEQYF
TGTGCCATCCGGGGGAAGAACGAGCAGTACTTC
>TRBJ1-2|.|TRBV28|.
CASNQGHEYGYTF
TGTGCCAGCAACCAGGGACACGAATATGGCTACACCTTC
>TRBJ1-4|.|TRBV5-1|.
CASSSQGRHNEKLFF
TGCGCCAGCAGCTCTCAGGGGCGGCATAATGAAAAACTGTTTTTT
>TRBJ1-4|.|TRBV27|TRBD1
CASSPLTGGVEKLFF
TGTGCCAGCAGTCCCCTGACAGGGGGCGTTGAAAAACTGTTTTTT
>TRBJ1-4|.|TRBV5-4|.
CASSAGEIQSEKLFF
TGTGCCAGCAGCGCGGGGGAAATCCAGAGTGAAAAACTGTTTTTT
>TRBJ2-3|few|TRBV29-1|.
CSVDIGDTQYF
TGCAGCGTCGACATAGGCGATACGCAGTATTTT
>TRBJ2-3|.|TRBV6-2/TRBV6-3|TRBD2
CASSYSRLRGGLDTQYF
TGTGCCAGCAGTTACTCCCGGTTGCGGGGGGGCCTGGATACGCAGTATTTT
>TRBJ2-3|.|TRBV30|.
CAWSAVVTDTQYF
TGTGCCTGGAGTGCGGTAGTTACAGATACGCAGTATTTT
>TRBJ2-7|.|TRBV7-8|.
CASSVDRTGYEQYF
TGTGCCAGCAGCGTCGATCGAACGGGCTACGAGCAGTACTTC
>TRBJ1-5|once|TRBV4-3|.
CASSQGRGGNQPQHF
TGCGCCAGCAGCCAAGGTCGGGGAGGCAATCAGCCCCAGCATTTT
>TRBJ2-3|once|TRBV9|.
CASSLQGLADTDTQYF
TGTGCCAGCAGCCTCCAGGGCTTAGCGGACACAGATACGCAGTATTTT
>TRBJ2-2|.|TRBV28|TRBD1
CASSDRGVTGELFF
TGTGCCAGCAGTGACAGGGGAGTTACCGGGGAGCTGTTTTTT
>TRBJ2-5|.|TRBV7-7|TRBD1
CASSQLPSTTGTGGTQYF
TGTGCCAGCAGCCAATTACCTAGTACTACCGGGACAGGTGGGACCCAGTACTTC
>TRBJ1-3|.|TRBV7-6|.
CASSLGGHFGNTIYF
TGTGCCAGCAGCTTAGGGGGACACTTCGGAAACACCATATATTTT
>TRBJ1-6|.|TRBV19|TRBD1
CASSLRTGDNSPLHF
TGTGCCAGTAGTCTCCGGACAGGAGATAATTCACCCCTCCACTTT
>TRBJ2-1|.|TRBV29-1|TRBD1
CSVEQGTGGYNEQFF
TGCAGCGTTGAACAGGGGACAGGGGGGTACAATGAGCAGTTCTTC
>TRBJ2-7|few|TRBV5-1|.
CASSIQGREQYF
TGCGCCAGCAGCATACAGGGTCGGGAGCAGTACTTC
>TRBJ2-3|once|TRBV9|.
CASGLQGSDTQYF
TGTGCCAGCGGTTTACAGGGTTCGGATACGCAGTATTTT
>TRBJ2-2|.|TRBV9|.
CASSVDRYNTGELFF
TGTGCCAGCAGCGTAGACAGATACAACACCGGGGAGCTGTTTTTT
>TRBJ1-6|few|TRBV27|.
CAISGTSQSSYNSPLHF
TGTGCCATCTCGGGGACATCCCAGAGCTCCTATAATTCACCCCTCCACTTT
>TRBJ2-3|.|TRBV2|TRBD1
CASSDGQGGDTQYF
TGTGCCAGCAGTGACGGACAGGGGGGAGATACGCAGTATTTT
>TRBJ1-2|few|TRBV19|TRBD1
CASTLTGPLNGYTF
TGTGCCAGTACCCTGACAGGGCCTCTCAATGGCTACACCTTC
>TRBJ2-2|.|TRBV20-1|.
CSIQNNGELFF
TGCAGTATTCAAAACAACGGGGAGCTGTTTTTT
>TRBJ2-3|.|TRBV5-1|.
CASSQGGGFDTQYF
TGCGCCAGCAGCCAGGGGGGAGGATTCGATACGCAGTATTTT
>TRBJ2-3|.|TRBV9|.
CASTLGHASTDTQYF
TGTGCCAGCACCCTGGGACACGCTAGCACAGATACGCAGTATTTT
>TRBJ2-3|.|TRBV11-2|TRBD2
CASSLDPSGRRVDTQYF
TGTGCCAGCAGCTTAGATCCTAGCGGGAGGCGGGTAGATACGCAGTATTTT
>TRBJ2-1|.|TRBV28|TRBD1
CASSSQGLDEQFF
TGTGCCAGCAGTTCACAGGGGTTGGATGAGCAGTTCTTC
>TRBJ2-1|.|TRBV29-1|.
CSAPPGDYNEQFF
TGCAGCGCCCCACCAGGGGACTACAATGAGCAGTTCTTC
>TRBJ1-5|.|TRBV30|.
CAWTSRTTGYNQPQHF
TGTGCCTGGACGTCCAGAACAACAGGGTACAATCAGCCCCAGCATTTT
>TRBJ1-1|.|TRBV27|.
CASSLGPGTEAFF
TGTGCCAGCAGTTTAGGCCCGGGCACTGAAGCTTTCTTT
>TRBJ2-1|.|TRBV20-1|.
CSASLGSYNEQFF
TGCAGTGCTAGTCTAGGATCCTACAATGAGCAGTTCTTC
>TRBJ1-5|.|TRBV6-2/TRBV6-3|.
CASSYSIAGSNQPQHF
TGTGCCAGCAGTTACTCGATCGCAGGTTCCAATCAGCCCCAGCATTTT
>TRBJ2-3|.|TRBV4-3|TRBD2
CASSQLAGGPDTQYF
TGCGCCAGCAGCCAATTAGCGGGAGGGCCGGATACGCAGTATTTT
>TRBJ1-3|.|TRBV7-9|TRBD1
CASSSLVGGQGNYQNTIYF
TGTGCCAGCAGCTCCTTAGTGGGCGGACAGGGGAACTACCAAAACACCATATATTTT
>TRBJ2-7|.|TRBV4-1|.
CASRRTFGATGYEQYF
TGCGCCAGCAGACGTACATTCGGAGCGACGGGCTACGAGCAGTACTTC
>TRBJ1-2|.|TRBV5-6|TRBD1
CASSLGDRGHGYTF
TGTGCCAGCAGCTTGGGGGACAGGGGGCATGGCTACACCTTC
>TRBJ2-3|.|TRBV7-3|TRBD1
CASSLRDRSLDTQYF
TGTGCCAGCAGCTTAAGGGACAGGTCCCTAGATACGCAGTATTTT
>TRBJ1-5|.|TRBV29-1|TRBD1
CSVRTGNQPQHF
TGCAGCGTGCGGACAGGGAATCAGCCCCAGCATTTT
>TRBJ2-1|.|TRBV6-4|.
CASRADTYNEQFF
TGTGCCAGCAGGGCGGACACCTACAATGAGCAGTTCTTC
>TRBJ2-7|.|TRBV7-9|.
CASSLDSWEQYF
TGTGCCAGCAGCTTAGACTCTTGGGAGCAGTACTTC
>TRBJ2-3|.|TRBV9|.
CASSVWGQSTDTQYF
TGTGCCAGCAGCGTGTGGGGCCAAAGCACAGATACGCAGTATTTT
>TRBJ1-2|.|TRBV28|TRBD1
CASKLQGEYGYTF
TGTGCCAGCAAATTACAGGGGGAGTATGGCTACACCTTC
>TRBJ2-5|.|TRBV19|TRBD2
CASSPWTSGGETQYF
TGTGCCAGTAGTCCCTGGACTAGCGGCGGGGAGACCCAGTACTTC
>TRBJ1-1|.|TRBV9|.
CASSVLQQGEAFF
TGTGCCAGCAGCGTCCTCCAGCAGGGAGAAGCTTTCTTT
>TRBJ1-1|.|TRBV7-3|TRBD1
CASSAIPPDRINTEAFF
TGTGCCAGCAGCGCGATCCCCCCGGACAGGATAAACACTGAAGCTTTCTTT